A selection of T cell receptor beta chains follows, all from one sample in a study of T cells in Graves' hyperthyroidism and ophthalmopathy. TCRdb fed the multiplex PCR reads into MiXCR, producing one record per CDR3 protein. The sample holds a few hundred thousand distinct CDR3 sequences, roughly a sixth seen once. The sequenced sample consisted of blood. The receptor source for this set is a woman aged 25 to 39 with Graves' ophthalmopathy. Both conserved end residues are part of each CDR3. D genes are given only for firm matches. Clone size is shown for a subset of rows, as once, few, many or a class of expanded clone.

-,TRBV18,many,TRBJ2-2,TGTGCCAGCTCACCCACGAGATGGACGAACACCGGGGAGCTGTTTTTT,CASSPTRWTNTGELFF
TRBD2,TRBV30,many,TRBJ2-7,TGTGCCTGGAACCCCGGACTAGCGGGACGCGAGCAGTACTTC,CAWNPGLAGREQYF
-,TRBV7-8,many,TRBJ2-7,TGTGCCAGCAGCCTCATCCGGGAGCAGTACTTC,CASSLIREQYF
-,TRBV9,few,TRBJ1-1,TGTGCCAGCAGCGGTCCTACAGGGAGGAACACTGAAGCTTTCTTT,CASSGPTGRNTEAFF
-,TRBV15,many,TRBJ1-2,TGTGCCACCAGCAGAGTCAAGGGGGGCGCATATGGCTACACCTTC,CATSRVKGGAYGYTF
TRBD1,TRBV30,few,TRBJ2-3,TGTGCCTGGAGTGTTGGGACAGGGGTTCAAGATACGCAGTATTTT,CAWSVGTGVQDTQYF
-,TRBV19,many,TRBJ2-3,TGTGCCAGTAGTATCACCGAGTCAGATACGCAGTATTTT,CASSITESDTQYF
-,TRBV28,many,TRBJ2-3,TGTGCCAGCAGTCCTAACCTCGATGCAGATACGCAGTATTTT,CASSPNLDADTQYF
-,TRBV29-1,-,TRBJ1-2,TGCAGCGCCCATAAGAACTATGGCTACACCTTC,CSAHKNYGYTF
TRBD2,TRBV9,many,TRBJ2-7,TGTGCCAGCAGCCCAACTAGCGGTTCGACCTACGAGCAGTACTTC,CASSPTSGSTYEQYF
TRBD1,TRBV12-3/TRBV12-4,many,TRBJ2-2,TGTGCCAGCAGTTTCGACAGGGGGACCGGGGAGCTGTTTTTT,CASSFDRGTGELFF
-,TRBV29-1,few,TRBJ2-6,TGCAGCGTTGAGGAGGACAGTCCGATGCCTGGGGCCAACGTCCTGACTTTC,CSVEEDSPMPGANVLTF
TRBD2,TRBV11-2,many,TRBJ2-7,TGTGCCAGCAGCCCAGTGGCTAGCGGGCAGCAGTACTTC,CASSPVASGQQYF
-,TRBV19,-,TRBJ1-2,TGTGCCAGTAGTATCTTGGGAGACTCTGGCTACACCTTC,CASSILGDSGYTF
TRBD2,TRBV10-1,few,TRBJ2-1,TGCGCCAGCAGTCCCAAGACTAGCGGGAGGGCCAATGAGCAGTTCTTC,CASSPKTSGRANEQFF
TRBD1,TRBV28,many,TRBJ2-3,TGTGCCAGCAGACTGACAGGGAGTAGCACAGATACGCAGTATTTT,CASRLTGSSTDTQYF
TRBD2,TRBV20-1,-,TRBJ2-1,TGCAGTGCTACACCCGGCAGCGGGGGCTCCTACAATGAGCAGTTCTTC,CSATPGSGGSYNEQFF
-,TRBV10-3,many,TRBJ2-1,TGTGCCATCACAAAAGGGCAGGACAATGAGCAGTTCTTC,CAITKGQDNEQFF
TRBD2,TRBV27,many,TRBJ2-1,TGTGCCAGCAGTTTTGGACCTAGCGGGAGTGTCAATGAGCAGTTCTTC,CASSFGPSGSVNEQFF
-,TRBV20-1,few,TRBJ2-7,TGCAGTGCTTACCCCATGGGGGTGTCGGCTTCTACCTACGAGCAGTACTTC,CSAYPMGVSASTYEQYF
-,TRBV12-5,few,TRBJ2-7,TGTGCTAGTGGTTTGGTACATCGTCGGGTCCGGGGCGAGCAGTACTTC,CASGLVHRRVRGEQYF
TRBD2,TRBV20-1,many,TRBJ2-7,TGCAGTGCAAATACTATCCTAGCGGGAGTGTCCTACGAGCAGTACTTC,CSANTILAGVSYEQYF
-,TRBV11-2,many,TRBJ2-3,TGTGCCAGCAGCTTAGAAGGGGCCCGCACAGATACGCAGTATTTT,CASSLEGARTDTQYF
-,TRBV7-9,many,TRBJ1-1,TGTGCCACAGAAAACACTGAAGCTTTCTTT,CATENTEAFF
-,TRBV28,many,TRBJ2-7,TGTGCCAGCACCGGGGGTACAGGTAGCTCCTACGAGCAGTACTTC,CASTGGTGSSYEQYF
-,TRBV20-1,many,TRBJ2-5,TGCAGTGCTAGAGATCACAGAGGGGGGTCCCAAGAGACCCAGTACTTC,CSARDHRGGSQETQYF
-,TRBV7-9,many,TRBJ2-2,TGTGCCAGCAGCTCCTATATCCCTTCGACGGCTAACACCGGGGAGCTGTTTTTT,CASSSYIPSTANTGELFF
-,TRBV20-1,many,TRBJ2-7,TGCAGTGCTAGAGATCCGGGTAGGGCGGCCTACGAGCAGTACTTC,CSARDPGRAAYEQYF
TRBD1,TRBV12-3/TRBV12-4,-,TRBJ2-7,TGTGCCAGCAGAGCCGGGACAGGAGCCCACGAGCAGTACTTC,CASRAGTGAHEQYF
-,TRBV9,few,TRBJ2-1,TGTGCCAGCAGCGTCGAGCCCCACAATGAGCAGTTCTTC,CASSVEPHNEQFF
-,TRBV2,many,TRBJ2-7,TGTGCCAGCAAAAATGAAGGGGCACCCGCCTACGAGCAGTACTTC,CASKNEGAPAYEQYF
-,TRBV28,many,TRBJ2-3,TGTGCCAGCAGTTTAGTGGCACCGGGGCTTGCAGATACGCAGTATTTT,CASSLVAPGLADTQYF
TRBD1,TRBV15,many,TRBJ1-1,TGTGCCACCAGCAGAGATCGACAGGGAGTAGCTTTCTTT,CATSRDRQGVAFF
-,TRBV30,-,TRBJ1-4,TGTGCCTGGAGTGGGGGGAAATATAAAGAAAAACTGTTTTTT,CAWSGGKYKEKLFF
-,TRBV19,few,TRBJ2-2,TGTGCCACTCACCGGGACACCTACACCGGGGAGCTGTTTTTT,CATHRDTYTGELFF
TRBD2,TRBV5-4,-,TRBJ2-1,TGTGCCAGCAGCTTTCCCCGCTTTCTAGCGGGACCCTACAATGAGCAGTTCTTC,CASSFPRFLAGPYNEQFF
-,TRBV20-1,many,TRBJ2-3,TGCAGTGCTAGAGCTGGGCGGCCCACAGATACGCAGTATTTT,CSARAGRPTDTQYF
-,TRBV29-1,-,TRBJ2-1,TGCAGCGTTGGCAGGCACAATGAGCAGTTCTTC,CSVGRHNEQFF
TRBD1,TRBV9,few,TRBJ1-2,TGTGCCAGCAGCGTAACAGGGGCGGACGGCTACACCTTC,CASSVTGADGYTF
-,TRBV20-1,-,TRBJ1-2,TGCAGCTGGGGCAGCGGGCATGGCTACACCTTC,CSWGSGHGYTF
-,TRBV20-1,-,TRBJ2-7,TGCAGTGCTAGAGATGGCGGGACACCATCCTACGAGCAGTACTTC,CSARDGGTPSYEQYF
-,TRBV6-1,many,TRBJ2-7,TGTGCCAGCAGTTCTCACTTTAGGGGGCTCGGGAGATACGAGCAGTACTTC,CASSSHFRGLGRYEQYF
-,TRBV6-1,many,TRBJ1-1,TGTGCCAGCAGTGAAAACAGGGCCACTGAAGCTTTCTTT,CASSENRATEAFF
-,TRBV3-1,many,TRBJ2-5,TGTGCCAGCACCCAGTCGGGGGAGACCCAGTACTTC,CASTQSGETQYF
-,TRBV20-1,many,TRBJ2-2,TGCAGTGCTAGAGGTCTACGGGGGAACACCGGGGAGCTGTTTTTT,CSARGLRGNTGELFF
TRBD1,TRBV5-6,many,TRBJ2-1,TGTGCCAGCAGCGCGACAGGGAGCAATGAGCAGTTCTTC,CASSATGSNEQFF
TRBD1,TRBV4-1,-,TRBJ2-7,TGCGCCAGCAGCCCCGGGACAGCTGGTGAGCAGTACTTC,CASSPGTAGEQYF
-,TRBV5-8,many,TRBJ1-3,TGTGCCAGCAGCTTGGGGCTCACGGGGAACACCATATATTTT,CASSLGLTGNTIYF
TRBD2,TRBV29-1,-,TRBJ2-3,TGCAGCGTTGGGGAGGGCGGAAGCACAGATACGCAGTATTTT,CSVGEGGSTDTQYF
-,TRBV4-2,-,TRBJ2-3,TGTGCCAGCAGCCAAGATCACGGGCGCCGAACTAGCACAGATACGCAGTATTTT,CASSQDHGRRTSTDTQYF
-,TRBV29-1,many,TRBJ1-1,TGCAGCGTTGGATCAGCGAACACTGAAGCTTTCTTT,CSVGSANTEAFF
TRBD2,TRBV25-1,-,TRBJ2-2,TGTGCCAGCAGTGCTAGCGGGACAAACGCCGGGGAGCTGTTTTTT,CASSASGTNAGELFF
-,TRBV12-5,few,TRBJ1-1,TGTGCTAGTGGTTTGGTACTAGGACGGAACACTGAAGCTTTCTTT,CASGLVLGRNTEAFF
-,TRBV6-2/TRBV6-3,few,TRBJ2-7,TGTGCCAGCAGTTATGGGGGTTACGGCTACGAGCAGTACTTC,CASSYGGYGYEQYF
-,TRBV10-3,-,TRBJ1-5,TGTGCCATCAGTGAGTCGAAGGTGGGAAGCAATCAGCCCCAGCATTTT,CAISESKVGSNQPQHF
-,TRBV7-9,-,TRBJ1-3,TGTGCCAGCAGCTCAGGAGAGGGGCTTGGAAACACCATATATTTT,CASSSGEGLGNTIYF
TRBD1,TRBV28,many,TRBJ2-1,TGTGCCAGCAGTAACCAAGGGGGCTACACTAACAATGAGCAGTTCTTC,CASSNQGGYTNNEQFF